The 7 T cell receptor beta chains given below trace back to one sample, sequenced in a study of OX40 agonist ivuxolimab in advanced cancers. Clones were read by immunoSEQ multiplex PCR, and TCRdb kept only the in-frame ones, dropping some. Of roughly 60,000 clones in the sample, roughly 84% are singletons; the top ten hold under 6%. Sequenced material: CD4+ or CD8+ T cells sorted from blood, taken in a trial of the OX40 agonist ivuxolimab. These receptors were collected from an adult with an advanced solid tumor such as melanoma, head and neck, liver or kidney cancer.

This chain links TRBV11-2 with TRBJ1-4; perhaps TRBD1 as D (5 bases). V was shortened by 5 bases and J by 8 bases, with 12 bases between the two germline ends. The CDR3 is 13 amino acids. The V gene's germline CDR1 is SGHAT and CDR2 FQNNGV. CDR3 sequence reads: CASSPGVREKLFF. CDR3 in DNA: TGTGCCAGCAGCCCGGGGGTACGGGAAAAACTGTTTTTT.

The chain recombines TRBV2 with TRBJ2-3; 7 nucleotides align to TRBD2. The V and J ends lost 3 bases and 0 bases, in that order; junction bases with no gene match: 9. CDR3 length equals 17 residues. The germline gives CDR1 SNHLY, CDR2 FYNNEI. Here the CDR3 DNA reads TGTGCCAGCAGTGAGTCTCCTAGCGGAGCGAGCACAGATACGCAGTATTTT. It yields the protein CASSESPSGASTDTQYF.

This sequence joins TRBV6-1 and TRBJ1-1, with 7 bases fitting TRBD1. Per germline, CDR1 MNHNS and CDR2 SASEGT. With 0 bases clipped from V and 0 bases from J, the junction kept 10 bases outside the gene matches. CDR3 length equals 18 residues. The CDR3 sequence is CASSEAARGLRMNTEAFF. The CDR3, as DNA: TGTGCCAGCAGTGAAGCCGCGAGGGGGCTGAGGATGAACACTGAAGCTTTCTTT.

The chain carries TRBV18 and TRBJ2-2, with TRBD1 matching 9 bases. CDR1 is KGHSH and CDR2 is LQKENI in the germline V gene. CDR3 length equals 16 residues. The junction had 3 bases not matched to a gene; V was cut back by 0 bases and J by 4 bases. The CDR3 protein is CASSPPTGGGTGELFF. The CDR3 DNA is TGTGCCAGCTCACCACCGACAGGGGGAGGCACCGGGGAGCTGTTTTTT.

The genes are TRBV6-5 and TRBJ1-1, with D maybe TRBD1 (5 bases). Germline CDR1 MNHEY, CDR2 SVGAGI. The CDR3 loop spans 14 amino acids. Trimming removed 6 bases from V and 3 bases from J, with 14 bases in between. CDR3: CASRDTVTDTEAFF. CDR3 in DNA: TGTGCCAGCAGGGACACAGTCACCGACACTGAAGCTTTCTTT.

The chain is built from TRBV5-1 and TRBJ1-2; TRBD1 matches at 7 bases. This CDR3 is built from 15 residues. Germline CDR1 reads SGHRS; CDR2 reads YFSETQ. The V segment lost 4 bases and the J segment 5 bases; nucleotides outside the gene matches: 11. In DNA form, the CDR3 reads TGCGCCAGCAGCCCCAGACAGGGAGGCTTATATGGCTACACCTTC. Translation: CASSPRQGGLYGYTF.

The V gene is TRBV20-1, the J gene TRBJ2-7; tentative D call: TRBD1 (5 bases). V was pared by 3 bases and J by 5 bases, with 8 bases between. This CDR3 is 11 amino acids long. CDR1 and CDR2 (germline): DFQATT, SNEGSKA (reference sequence). The CDR3 region has the DNA TGCAGTGCTAGCCAGGGTAACGAGCAGTACTTC. Translation: CSASQGNEQYF.